This T cell receptor (beta chain) appears in the sequencing data of a study of T cell responses to AZD1222 COVID-19 vaccine. The CDR3 has 13 amino acids. Germline CDR1 and CDR2: SGHRS and YFSETQ. Trimming shortened V by 4 bases and J by 3 bases, and 10 bases separated the two germline ends. Libraries were prepared by immunoSEQ multiplex PCR; TCRdb keeps only in-frame clonotypes and omits some of them. The sample carries 100,000 or so clones, around nine tenths recorded once. This chain joins TRBV5-1 and TRBJ1-1; no clear D gene. This specimen was peripheral blood, taken on day 0 of AZD1222 vaccination. The TCR comes from an adult in good health. CDR3 sequence (DNA): TGCGCCAGCAGCCAGGACGCTTACACTGAAGCTTTCTTT. It yields the protein CASSQDAYTEAFF.